This entry lists 9 T cell receptor beta chains sequenced from one sample in a study of blood T cell repertoires in COVID-19. TCRdb's table, derived via immunoSEQ multiplex PCR, lists solely in-frame clones and lacks some. The data contain around 50,000 clones, roughly 91% of them singletons. Material for sequencing was peripheral blood. These receptors originate from a man between 45 and 60 years old with active COVID-19.

The chain joins TRBV9 to TRBJ2-5, with D perhaps TRBD2 (6 bases). This CDR3 has 15 residues. The germline V and J ends were trimmed by 4 bases and 2 bases, with 15 bases remaining between them. CDR1 is SGDLS, CDR2 YYNGEE, per germline. The CDR3 here is CASSPRAGMQETQYF. For the CDR3, the DNA is TGTGCCAGCAGCCCCCGCGCGGGGATGCAAGAGACCCAGTACTTC. The entire variable domain, with the rest obtained from reference TRBV9 and TRBJ2-5, is as follows: DSGVTQTPKHLITATGQRVTLRCSPRSGDLSVYWYQQSLDQGLQFLIQYYNGEERAKGNILERFSAQQFPDLHSELNLSSLELGDSALYFCASSPRAGMQETQYFGPGTRLLVL.

This clone appeared a few times. This chain links TRBV6-5 with TRBJ2-2; the D gene is possibly TRBD2 (6 bases). From germline, CDR1 is MNHEY and CDR2 SVGAGI. The CDR3 runs 15 residues. Trimming cost V 9 bases and J 4 bases, with 18 bases left between them. This CDR3 is CASTLEGGSTGELFF. The CDR3 nucleotides read TGTGCCAGTACCCTAGAGGGAGGAAGCACCGGGGAGCTGTTTTTT.

The chain couples TRBV30 to TRBJ1-2; TRBD1 matches at 12 bases. Per the germline V gene, CDR1 is GTSNPN and CDR2 is SVGIG (reference sequence). The CDR3 extends over 13 amino acids. With 4 bases clipped from V and 10 bases from J, the junction kept 7 bases outside the gene matches. As DNA, the CDR3 is TGTGCCTGGAACTCCGGGACAGGGGGCGCCTACACCTTC. It codes for CAWNSGTGGAYTF.

The chain employs TRBV19 and TRBJ1-4; D remains ambiguous. V dropped 5 bases and J dropped 0 bases, with 10 bases sitting between them. Germline V gives CDR1 LNHDA, CDR2 SQIVND (reference sequence). CDR3 length: 15 amino acids. As DNA, the CDR3 is TGTGCCAGTAGTGTTTTCAGTGCAACTAATGAAAAACTGTTTTTT. It encodes CASSVFSATNEKLFF.

The chain uses TRBV3-1 (or the pseudogene TRBV3-2) and TRBJ1-6; weak D call: TRBD1 (5 bases). This CDR3 is 14 amino acids long. Trimming removed 2 bases at V and 10 bases at J, with 12 bases between. Germline V gene data show CDR1 as LGHDT and CDR2 as YNNKEL (reference sequence). In DNA, the CDR3 is TGTGCCAGCAGCCAACCAGGGCGTCGGTCACCCCTCCACTTT. Translation: CASSQPGRRSPLHF.

The rearrangement links TRBV11-1 to TRBJ2-1, with D possibly matching TRBD1 (6 bases). V was pared by 3 bases and J by 5 bases, with 11 bases between. CDR3 length: 14 residues. Germline values: CDR1 SGHAT, CDR2 FQDESV (reference sequence). The CDR3 bases are TGTGCCAGCAGCTTCCGGACAGTTAACAATGAGCAGTTCTTC. Amino acids: CASSFRTVNNEQFF.

The J gene is TRBJ1-4, the V gene TRBV19, with unresolved D. This CDR3 comprises 16 residues. CDR1 is LNHDA and CDR2 is SQIVND in the germline V gene (reference sequence). The V end was cut by 0 bases, the J end by 7 bases, with 15 bases between. CDR3 DNA sequence: TGTGCCAGTAGTATAGAACGGGATCGGGTTGGTGAAAAACTGTTTTTT. Translation gives CASSIERDRVGEKLFF.

V gene TRBV6-1 combines with J gene TRBJ2-2; D not certain. The CDR3 runs 14 residues. Between the trimmed V and J ends, which lost 3 bases and 1 base, there was a span of 6 bases. CDR1 and CDR2 from the germline V gene are MNHNS and SASEGT. CDR3 sequence reads: CASSDVVNTGELFF. CDR3 in DNA: TGTGCCAGCAGTGATGTCGTGAACACCGGGGAGCTGTTTTTT.

This chain joins TRBV6-5 and TRBJ1-2; 9 bases are a match to TRBD1. Trimming took 4 bases from V and 2 from J; bases not matched to a gene: 5. Germline assignment: CDR1 MNHEY and CDR2 SVGAGI. CDR3 length equals 15 residues. The CDR3 is CASSSAGTGNYGYTF. The CDR3 nucleotides read TGTGCCAGCAGTTCCGCCGGGACAGGGAACTATGGCTACACCTTC.